This TCR beta chain originates from a study of identical twins. Notes on the study in general: Invariant populations such as MAIT and iNKT cells could partly muddle zero-insertion analyses.

The CDR3 has 13 residues. V lost 0 bases to trimming and J lost 7 bases, with 7 bases between them. CDR1 MNHEY and CDR2 SVGAGI come from the germline V gene. Concerning this clonotype itself: Its cognate antigen is unknown.

TCRdb reprocessed the 5' RACE reads with MiXCR, giving one entry per CDR3 protein. This table has approximately 500,000 distinct CDR3 sequences, roughly 24% appearing once. The same data also contributed to another study, on T cells expressing NK-cell markers. This second report adds: It was from sorted CD3+CD56+NKG2C+, CD3+CD56+NKG2C- and CD3+CD56-NKG2C+ T cells that TCR beta repertoires came. Researchers report these clonotypes also headed the CD3+CD56-NKG2C+ fraction in several donors. There remained a lack of clarity about HCMV specificity of expanded NKG2C+ T cell clones.

This sequence originates from a woman between 18 and 30 years old in good health. V gene TRBV6-5 combines with J gene TRBJ1-5; D is unclear. Sequenced sample: CD4+ T cells sorted from blood. CDR3 DNA sequence: TGTGCCAGCAGTTACTCAAAGGACCAGCCCCAGCATTTT. Amino acids: CASSYSKDQPQHF.